A selection of T cell receptor beta chains follows, all from one sample in a study of T-cell reconstitution after alpha-beta-depleted transplantation in children. TCRdb redid the calling of the PCR reads with MiXCR, one entry per CDR3 protein. This table holds some 600,000 distinct CDR3 sequences, around 13% found once. The sample consisted of PBMCs, mostly from graft donor cells, taken 360 days after TCRalphabeta/CD19-depleted stem cell transplant. The receptors were sampled from a male patient aged 10 to 17 who had a stem cell transplant for acute myeloid leukemia, so the T cells may come from the graft donor. CDR3s include the opening cysteine and the closing phenylalanine or tryptophan. The D gene is left open where the match is weak. Clone sizes are given selectively: once, few, many, or a class where the clone is expanded.

D	J	size	V	CDR3	DNA
.	TRBJ2-6	.	TRBV20-1	CSAHWTGRAGANVLTF	TGCAGTGCCCACTGGACAGGGAGGGCTGGGGCCAACGTCCTGACTTTC
.	TRBJ2-7	few	TRBV12-3/TRBV12-4	CASSLGGWQYF	TGTGCCAGCAGTTTAGGAGGATGGCAGTACTTC
.	TRBJ2-3	many	TRBV7-2	CASSLVGASTDTQYF	TGTGCCAGCAGCTTAGTGGGGGCTAGCACAGATACGCAGTATTTT
TRBD1	TRBJ1-6	many	TRBV28	CASLTGGNSPLHF	TGTGCCAGCCTGACAGGGGGGAATTCACCCCTCCACTTT
TRBD1	TRBJ1-1	.	TRBV12-3/TRBV12-4	CASSPEGAVKAFF	TGTGCCAGCAGTCCCGAGGGGGCTGTGAAAGCTTTCTTT
TRBD2	TRBJ2-7	.	TRBV4-3	CASSFGTSGLLSYEQYF	TGCGCCAGCAGCTTCGGGACTAGCGGACTCCTTTCCTACGAGCAGTACTTC
TRBD2	TRBJ2-3	.	TRBV24-1	CATSDLRVTSGSDGTQYF	TGTGCCACCAGTGATTTGCGGGTGACTAGCGGGAGCGATGGTACGCAGTATTTT
.	TRBJ2-7	many	TRBV5-4	CASSLTGTLSYEQYF	TGTGCCAGCAGCTTGACAGGGACCCTTTCCTACGAGCAGTACTTC
TRBD2	TRBJ2-2	.	TRBV3-1	CASSHWPPGTSGRGLSGTGELFF	TGTGCCAGCAGCCACTGGCCCCCCGGGACTAGCGGGAGGGGCCTATCAGGCACCGGGGAGCTGTTTTTT
TRBD2	TRBJ2-7	many	TRBV5-1	CASSQGAGGRRNEQYF	TGCGCCAGCAGCCAAGGAGCTGGCGGGAGAAGGAACGAGCAGTACTTC
.	TRBJ1-6	many	TRBV28	CASTERVTLAPLHF	TGTGCCAGCACAGAACGAGTGACCCTAGCACCCCTCCACTTT
TRBD2	TRBJ2-7	many	TRBV7-2	CASSLRTSGTYEQYF	TGTGCCAGCAGCTTAAGGACTAGCGGAACCTACGAGCAGTACTTC
.	TRBJ2-3	few	TRBV20-1	CSASPDLRNTDTQYF	TGCAGTGCTAGTCCCGACTTGCGGAACACAGATACGCAGTATTTT
TRBD1	TRBJ2-1	.	TRBV7-9	CASSLTGGIPYNEQFF	TGTGCCAGCAGCCTGACAGGGGGCATCCCCTACAATGAGCAGTTCTTC
TRBD1	TRBJ1-1	few	TRBV7-9	CASTDTGATEAFF	TGTGCCAGCACTGATACAGGGGCTACTGAAGCTTTCTTT
TRBD1	TRBJ1-6	.	TRBV5-4	CASSFRTGGGNSPLHF	TGTGCCAGCAGCTTTCGGACAGGGGGAGGTAATTCACCCCTCCACTTT
.	TRBJ2-2	few	TRBV21-1	CASSTDRHTGELFF	TGTGCCAGCAGCACGGACAGGCACACCGGGGAGCTGTTTTTT
TRBD2	TRBJ2-1	few	TRBV19	CATQREAYYNEQFF	TGTGCCACCCAGCGGGAGGCCTACTACAATGAGCAGTTCTTC
.	TRBJ2-2	.	TRBV7-3	CASSAQGNTGELFF	TGTGCCAGCAGCGCCCAGGGTAACACCGGGGAGCTGTTTTTT
TRBD1	TRBJ2-3	.	TRBV9	CASSHDRGDTQYF	TGTGCCAGCAGCCATGACAGGGGGGATACGCAGTATTTT
.	TRBJ2-7	.	TRBV6-2/TRBV6-3	CASRACETGYCEQYF	TGTGCCAGCAGAGCCTGTGAGACAGGTTACTGCGAGCAGTACTTC
TRBD2	TRBJ2-1	many	TRBV4-3	CASSQDGLAASYNEQFF	TGCGCCAGCAGCCAAGACGGACTAGCGGCCTCCTACAATGAGCAGTTCTTC
.	TRBJ2-3	.	TRBV7-7	CASSPSGTTDTQYF	TGTGCTAGCAGCCCTAGTGGCACTACAGATACGCAGTATTTT